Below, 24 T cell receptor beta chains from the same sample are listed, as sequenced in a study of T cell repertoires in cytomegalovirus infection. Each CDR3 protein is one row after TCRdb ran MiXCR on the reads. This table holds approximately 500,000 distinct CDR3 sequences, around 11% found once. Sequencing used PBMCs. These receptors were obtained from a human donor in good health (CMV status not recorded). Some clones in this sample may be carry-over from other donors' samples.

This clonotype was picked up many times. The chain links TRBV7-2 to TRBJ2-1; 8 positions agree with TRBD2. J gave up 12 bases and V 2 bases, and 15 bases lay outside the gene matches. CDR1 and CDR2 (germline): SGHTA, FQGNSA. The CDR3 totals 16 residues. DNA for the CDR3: TGTGCCAGCAGCTTAACCGGGGGGGGGGGCAGGATAGGGCAGTTCTTC. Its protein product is CASSLTGGGGRIGQFF.

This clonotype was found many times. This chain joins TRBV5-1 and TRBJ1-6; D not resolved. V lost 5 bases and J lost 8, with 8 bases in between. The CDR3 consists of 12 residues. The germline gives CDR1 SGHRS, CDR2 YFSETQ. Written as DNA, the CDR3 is TGCGCCAGCAGGGAAGGAGATTCACCCCTCCACTTT. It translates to CASREGDSPLHF.

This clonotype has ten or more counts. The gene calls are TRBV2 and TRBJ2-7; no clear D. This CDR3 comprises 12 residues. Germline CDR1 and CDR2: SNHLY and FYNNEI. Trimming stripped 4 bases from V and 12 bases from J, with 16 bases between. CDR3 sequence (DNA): TGTGCCAGCAGTGGAGGATTTCAAGGGCGGTACTTC. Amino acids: CASSGGFQGRYF.

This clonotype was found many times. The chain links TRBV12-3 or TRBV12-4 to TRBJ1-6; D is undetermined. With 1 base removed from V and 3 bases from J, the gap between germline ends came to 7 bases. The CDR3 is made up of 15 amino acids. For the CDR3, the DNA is TGTGCCAGCAGTTTAGGGCAGCTCTATAATTCACCCCTCCACTTT. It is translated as CASSLGQLYNSPLHF.

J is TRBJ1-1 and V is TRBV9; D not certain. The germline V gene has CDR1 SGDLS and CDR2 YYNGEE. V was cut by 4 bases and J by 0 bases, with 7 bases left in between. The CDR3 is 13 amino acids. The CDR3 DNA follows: TGTGCCAGCAGCAAGGCCGTGAACACTGAAGCTTTCTTT. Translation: CASSKAVNTEAFF. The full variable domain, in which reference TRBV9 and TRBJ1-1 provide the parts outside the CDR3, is DSGVTQTPKHLITATGQRVTLRCSPRSGDLSVYWYQQSLDQGLQFLIQYYNGEERAKGNILERFSAQQFPDLHSELNLSSLELGDSALYFCASSKAVNTEAFFGQGTRLTVV.

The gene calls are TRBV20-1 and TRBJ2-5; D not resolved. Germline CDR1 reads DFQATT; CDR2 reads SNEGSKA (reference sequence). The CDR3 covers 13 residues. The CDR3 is CSARPDWGETQYF. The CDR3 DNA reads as TGCAGCGCCCGCCCCGACTGGGGAGAGACCCAGTACTTC.

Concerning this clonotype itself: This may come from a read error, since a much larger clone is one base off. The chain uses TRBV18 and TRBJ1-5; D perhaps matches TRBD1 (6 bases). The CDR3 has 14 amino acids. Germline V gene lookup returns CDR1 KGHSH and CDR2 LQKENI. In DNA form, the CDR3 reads TGTGCCAGCACACCCACAGGGTCTGATCAGCCCCAGCATTTT. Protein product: CASTPTGSDQPQHF.

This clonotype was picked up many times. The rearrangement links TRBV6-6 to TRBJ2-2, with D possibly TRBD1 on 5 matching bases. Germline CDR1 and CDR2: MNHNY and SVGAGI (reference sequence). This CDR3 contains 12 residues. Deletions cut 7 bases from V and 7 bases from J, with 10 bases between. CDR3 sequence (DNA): TGTGCCAGCATCCAGGGAATCGGGGAGCTGTTTTTT. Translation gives CASIQGIGELFF.

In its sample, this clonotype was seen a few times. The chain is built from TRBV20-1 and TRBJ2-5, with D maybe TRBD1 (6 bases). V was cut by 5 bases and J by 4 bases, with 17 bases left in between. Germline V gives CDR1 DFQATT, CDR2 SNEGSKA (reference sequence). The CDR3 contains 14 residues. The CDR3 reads CSARPGHPRETQYF. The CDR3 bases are TGCAGTGCTCGGCCGGGACATCCAAGAGAGACCCAGTACTTC.

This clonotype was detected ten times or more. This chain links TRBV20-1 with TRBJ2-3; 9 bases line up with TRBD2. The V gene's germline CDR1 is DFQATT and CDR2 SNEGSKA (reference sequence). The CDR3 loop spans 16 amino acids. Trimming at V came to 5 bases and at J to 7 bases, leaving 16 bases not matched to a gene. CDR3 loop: CSAGTGTSPGGHTQYF. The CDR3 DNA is TGCAGTGCTGGGACCGGGACTAGCCCCGGAGGGCATACGCAGTATTTT.

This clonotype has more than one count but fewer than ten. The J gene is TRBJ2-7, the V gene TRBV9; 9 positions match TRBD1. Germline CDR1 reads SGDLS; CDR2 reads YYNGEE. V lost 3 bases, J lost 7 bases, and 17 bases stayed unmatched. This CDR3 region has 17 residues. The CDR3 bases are TGTGCCAGCAGCGCCGTGGGGACCGGGACAGGGAGAGAGGAGCAGTACTTC. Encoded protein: CASSAVGTGTGREEQYF.

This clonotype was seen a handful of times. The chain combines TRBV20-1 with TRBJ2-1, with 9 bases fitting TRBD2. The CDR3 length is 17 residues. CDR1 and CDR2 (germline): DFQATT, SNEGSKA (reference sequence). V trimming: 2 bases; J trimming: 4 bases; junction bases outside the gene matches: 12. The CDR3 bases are TGCAGTGCTAGACCCCCTGGAATAGCGGGAGCTTACAATGAGCAGTTCTTC. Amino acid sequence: CSARPPGIAGAYNEQFF.

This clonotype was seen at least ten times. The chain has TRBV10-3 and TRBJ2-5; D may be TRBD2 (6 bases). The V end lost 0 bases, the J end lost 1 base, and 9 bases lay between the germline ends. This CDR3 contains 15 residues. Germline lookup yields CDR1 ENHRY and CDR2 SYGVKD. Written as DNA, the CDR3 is TGTGCCATCAGTGAGTCGGGCGGGACCCAAGAGACCCAGTACTTC. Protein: CAISESGGTQETQYF.

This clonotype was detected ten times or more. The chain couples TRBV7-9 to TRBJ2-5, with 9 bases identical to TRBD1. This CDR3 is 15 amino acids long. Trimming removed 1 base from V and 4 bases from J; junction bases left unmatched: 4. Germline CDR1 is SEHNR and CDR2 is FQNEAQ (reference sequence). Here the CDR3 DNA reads TGTGCCAGCAGCTTAGGATCGGACAGGGGAGAGACCCAGTACTTC. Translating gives CASSLGSDRGETQYF.

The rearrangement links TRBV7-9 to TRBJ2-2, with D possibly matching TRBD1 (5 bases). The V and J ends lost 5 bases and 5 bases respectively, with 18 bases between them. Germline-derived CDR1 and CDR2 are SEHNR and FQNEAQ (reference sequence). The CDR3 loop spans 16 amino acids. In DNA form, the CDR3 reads TGTGCCAGCAGCAAAGGCCTACAGGATCTTACCGGGGAGCTGTTTTTT. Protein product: CASSKGLQDLTGELFF. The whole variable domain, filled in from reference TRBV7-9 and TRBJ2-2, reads DTGVSQNPRHKITKRGQNVTFRCDPISEHNRLYWYRQTLGQGPEFLTYFQNEAQLEKSRLLSDRFSAERPKGSFSTLEIQRTEQGDSAMYLCASSKGLQDLTGELFFGEGSRLTVL.

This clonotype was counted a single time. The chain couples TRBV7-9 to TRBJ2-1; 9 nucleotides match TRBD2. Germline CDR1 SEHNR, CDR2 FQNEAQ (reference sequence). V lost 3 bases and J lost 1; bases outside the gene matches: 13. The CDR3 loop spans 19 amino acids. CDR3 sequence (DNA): TGTGCCAGCAGCTTTGTAGCGGGAGTTAGGAGTTCGTCCTACAATGAGCAGTTCTTC. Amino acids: CASSFVAGVRSSSYNEQFF.

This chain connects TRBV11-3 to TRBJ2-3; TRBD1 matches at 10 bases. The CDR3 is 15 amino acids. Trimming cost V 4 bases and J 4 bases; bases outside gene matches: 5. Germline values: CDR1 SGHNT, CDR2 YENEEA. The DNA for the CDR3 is TGTGCCAGCAGCTCCGACAGGGGGCGGGCAGATACGCAGTATTTT. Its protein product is CASSSDRGRADTQYF. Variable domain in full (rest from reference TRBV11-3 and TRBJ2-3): EAGVVQSPRYKIIEKKQPVAFWCNPISGHNTLYWYLQNLGQGPELLIRYENEEAVDDSQLPKDRFSAERLKGVDSTLKIQPAELGDSAVYLCASSSDRGRADTQYFGPGTRLTVL.

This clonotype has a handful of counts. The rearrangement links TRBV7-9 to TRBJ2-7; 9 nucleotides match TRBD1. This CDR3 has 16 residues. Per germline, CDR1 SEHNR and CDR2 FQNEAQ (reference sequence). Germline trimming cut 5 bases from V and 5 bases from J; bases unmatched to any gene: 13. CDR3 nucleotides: TGTGCCAGCAGCAACGGGGGCGGACAGGGGCTCGACGAGCAGTACTTC. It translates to CASSNGGGQGLDEQYF.

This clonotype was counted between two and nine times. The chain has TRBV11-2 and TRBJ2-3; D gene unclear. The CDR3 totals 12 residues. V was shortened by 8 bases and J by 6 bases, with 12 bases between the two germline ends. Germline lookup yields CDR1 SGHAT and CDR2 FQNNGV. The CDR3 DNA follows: TGTGCCAGCGGGGATTTCGGGGATACGCAGTATTTT. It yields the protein CASGDFGDTQYF.

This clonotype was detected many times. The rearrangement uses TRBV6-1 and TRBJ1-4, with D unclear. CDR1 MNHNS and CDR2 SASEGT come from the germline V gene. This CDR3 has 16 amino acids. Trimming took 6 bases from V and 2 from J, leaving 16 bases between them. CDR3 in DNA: TGTGCCAGCAGCCCACAGTGGTCCCCCACTAATGAAAAACTGTTTTTT. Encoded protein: CASSPQWSPTNEKLFF.

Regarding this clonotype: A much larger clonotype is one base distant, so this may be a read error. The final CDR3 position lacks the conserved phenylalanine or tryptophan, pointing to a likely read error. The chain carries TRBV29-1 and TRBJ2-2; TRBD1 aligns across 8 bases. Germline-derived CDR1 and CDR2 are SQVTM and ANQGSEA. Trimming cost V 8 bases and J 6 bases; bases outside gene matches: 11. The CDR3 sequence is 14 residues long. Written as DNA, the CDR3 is TGCAGCTCGTACGGAGGACAGGGATCCGGGGAGCTGTTTTTG. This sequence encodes CSSYGGQGSGELFL.

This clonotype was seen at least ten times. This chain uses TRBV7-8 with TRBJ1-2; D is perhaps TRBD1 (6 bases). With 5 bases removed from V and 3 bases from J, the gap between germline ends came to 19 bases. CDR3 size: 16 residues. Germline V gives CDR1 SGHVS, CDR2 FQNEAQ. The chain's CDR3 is CASSRWGPSRDYGYTF. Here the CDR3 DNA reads TGTGCCAGCAGCCGTTGGGGGCCTAGTAGGGACTATGGCTACACCTTC.

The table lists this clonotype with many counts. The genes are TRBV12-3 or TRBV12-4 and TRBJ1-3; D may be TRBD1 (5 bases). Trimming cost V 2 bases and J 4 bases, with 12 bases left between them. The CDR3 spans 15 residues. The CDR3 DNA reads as TGTGCCAGCAGTTTAAGTTCAGGGTTCGGAAACACCATATATTTT. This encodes CASSLSSGFGNTIYF.

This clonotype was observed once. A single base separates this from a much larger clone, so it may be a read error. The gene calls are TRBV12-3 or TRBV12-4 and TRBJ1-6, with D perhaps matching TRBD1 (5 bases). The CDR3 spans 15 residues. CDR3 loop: CAGRHGGADNSPLHF. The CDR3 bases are TGTGCCGGCAGGCATGGCGGGGCCGATAATTCACCCCTCCACTTT.